This T cell receptor (beta chain) was captured by sequencing in a study of cytomegalovirus exposure and HLA in healthy donors. Comment on this clone: Its antigen is currently unknown.

This CDR3 has 16 amino acids. V dropped 4 bases and J dropped 3; count of bases not matched to a gene: 4. Germline CDR1 SGHRS, CDR2 YFSETQ. Generated by immunoSEQ multiplex PCR, the TCRdb table keeps only in-frame clones and is missing some. The sample yields approximately 140,000 clones, 70% to 90% seen once. Findings of the study overall: Associated with cytomegalovirus, according to the listing, were some 150 TCR beta chains. There were some public TCRs occurring in many donors, but most TCR sequences were rare. The tendency of first-cohort TCR clusters to co-occur in the roughly 130 validation repertoires emerged from a later analysis. Confirmation was obtained in vitro that a few CMV-associated chains are specific for CMV antigens.

The genes are TRBV5-1 and TRBJ2-3; 14 bases are a match to TRBD2. The clonotype originates from a woman aged 18 to 35 in good health and CMV-seropositive. The source material was PBMCs. The CDR3 region is CASSPGTSGRTDTQYF. The CDR3 DNA reads TGCGCCAGCAGCCCTGGGACTAGCGGGAGAACAGATACGCAGTATTTT. The full variable domain, rest sourced from reference TRBV5-1 and TRBJ2-3, is KAGVTQTPRYLIKTRGQQVTLSCSPISGHRSVSWYQQTPGQGLQFLFEYFSETQRNKGNFPGRFSGRQFSNSRSEMNVSTLELGDSALYLCASSPGTSGRTDTQYFGPGTRLTVL.